Presented here are 9 T cell receptor beta chains from one specimen sequenced in a study of blood T cells in healthy people across ages. Combining a sample-barcoded 5' primer with a J-beta primer mix, a second PCR ran for about 6 to 12 cycles. TCRdb processed the 5' RACE reads anew with MiXCR; each CDR3 protein has one entry. The sample lists hundreds of thousands of distinct CDR3 sequences; about 30% were seen once. The sequenced sample consisted of blood. The source is a woman at least 80 years old in good health.

Worth noting for this clonotype: This may be a read error, as it is one base from a much larger clone. The V call is TRBV5-6, the J call TRBJ2-5, with no clear D. This CDR3 has 18 amino acids. Trimming removed 3 bases from V and 4 bases from J, with 25 bases in between. The germline gives CDR1 SGHDT, CDR2 YYEEEE. The CDR3 sequence: CASSSSGTGFYYLETQYF. The CDR3 DNA reads as TGTGCCAGCAGCTCCTCGGGTACGGGCTTCTATTACCTAGAGACCCAGTACTTC.

This clonotype came up many times. This chain joins TRBV12-3 or TRBV12-4 and TRBJ1-4; TRBD1 matches 7 bases. The CDR3 covers 14 residues. J lost 5 bases, V lost 6 bases, and 6 bases had no gene match. CDR3 protein: CASSGTALNEKLFF. The CDR3 DNA is TGTGCCAGCAGCGGGACAGCACTAAATGAAAAACTGTTTTTT.

There are many counts of this clonotype. The chain uses TRBV14 and TRBJ2-7, with D tentatively TRBD1 (5 bases). Trimming cost V 6 bases and J 2 bases, with 11 bases left between them. The CDR3 contains 13 residues. Germline V gives CDR1 SGHDN, CDR2 FVKESK. DNA of the CDR3: TGTGCCAGCAGGCCGACAGCGACCTACGAGCAGTACTTC. Its translation: CASRPTATYEQYF.

This clonotype has at least ten counts. The chain carries TRBV6-2 or TRBV6-3 and TRBJ1-1, with D uncertain. The CDR3 extends over 13 amino acids. In germline, CDR1 is MNHEY, CDR2 SVGEGT. V lost 2 bases, J lost 7 bases, and 11 bases lay in between. The CDR3 region is CASSYEWRDEAFF. The CDR3 DNA is TGTGCCAGCAGTTACGAGTGGCGAGATGAAGCTTTCTTT.

With regard to this clonotype: Being one base from a much bigger clone, this may be a read error. This chain uses TRBV5-1 with TRBJ2-7; perhaps TRBD2 as D (6 bases). Trimming stripped 0 bases from V and 7 bases from J, with 17 bases between. This CDR3 spans 15 amino acids. In germline, CDR1 is SGHRS, CDR2 YFSETQ. The CDR3 sequence: CASSLAGGEYSEQYF. The CDR3 nucleotides are TGCGCCAGCAGCTTGGCTGGCGGGGAGTACAGTGAGCAGTACTTC.

V usage is TRBV6-1 and J usage is TRBJ2-1; 8 positions match TRBD1. Germline V lookup: CDR1 MNHNS, CDR2 SASEGT. The CDR3 consists of 15 residues. The trim removed 7 bases at V and 1 base at J, leaving 6 bases unmatched. CDR3: CASIGRTGSYNEQFF. DNA for the CDR3: TGTGCCAGCATAGGTAGGACAGGGTCCTACAATGAGCAGTTCTTC.

This clonotype was observed a few times. The gene calls are TRBV30 and TRBJ2-6; TRBD1 is a possible D gene (6 bases). The CDR3 length is 18 residues. Per germline, CDR1 GTSNPN and CDR2 SVGIG (reference sequence). V shed 0 bases and J shed 2 bases, with 17 bases lying between them. The CDR3: CAWSVRWKRGTGANVLTF. The CDR3, as DNA: TGTGCCTGGAGTGTACGCTGGAAAAGGGGGACTGGGGCCAACGTCCTGACTTTC.

This clonotype was detected many times. The chain carries TRBV20-1 and TRBJ2-1; 7 nucleotides align to TRBD1. The CDR3 sequence is 10 residues long. Germline V gives CDR1 DFQATT, CDR2 SNEGSKA (reference sequence). V lost 6 bases, J lost 10 bases, and 3 bases stayed unmatched. The CDR3 DNA follows: TGCAGTGCAACGGACAGGGAGCAGTTCTTC. Translated: CSATDREQFF.

In this sample, this clonotype turned up a few times. Just one base apart from a much larger clone, this may be a read error. This rearrangement joins TRBV6-2 or TRBV6-3 to TRBJ2-7; 11 bases line up with TRBD2. Looked up from germline, CDR1 is MNHEY and CDR2 is SVGEGT. This CDR3 spans 18 amino acids. The V and J ends lost 3 bases and 7 bases, in that order; junction bases with no gene match: 17. The CDR3 is CASSYISGGAINGNEQYF. In DNA form, the CDR3 reads TGTGCCAGCAGTTATATTAGCGGGGGGGCCATAAACGGGAATGAGCAGTACTTC.